The 7 T cell receptor beta chains listed next were all sequenced from one sample in a study of human T cells and chemical hapten exposure. The sample's time point: patch test 2, 6 weeks after DPC sensitization. The treatment: therapeutic diphenylcyclopropenone sensitization with weekly scalp DPC. A single record per CDR3 protein comes from TCRdb applying MiXCR to the RACE reads. The sample carries some 90,000 distinct CDR3 sequences, roughly 11% recorded once. Source: whole blood, taken in connection with sensitization to the hapten diphenylcyclopropenone (DPC). Receptors were obtained from a woman in her 40s with alopecia areata. Some clones in this sample may be carry-over from other donors' samples.

This clonotype was seen many times. V is TRBV6-2 or TRBV6-3 and J is TRBJ2-7, with TRBD1 as a possible D gene (6 bases). Germline lookup yields CDR1 MNHEY and CDR2 SVGEGT. V gave up 6 bases and J gave up 3 bases, with 18 bases separating them. CDR3 size: 15 residues. Here the CDR3 reads CASSFFGTLDYEQYF. The CDR3 DNA reads as TGTGCCAGCAGCTTCTTCGGGACACTGGACTACGAGCAGTACTTC.

This rearrangement joins TRBV20-1 to TRBJ2-7; D might be TRBD2 (6 bases). V lost 3 bases, J lost 4 bases, and 10 bases lay in between. This CDR3 contains 12 residues. Germline CDR1 DFQATT, CDR2 SNEGSKA (reference sequence). The CDR3 nucleotides read TGCAGTGCTAGCGGGGGATTTTACGAGCAGTACTTC. Protein: CSASGGFYEQYF.

This clonotype was detected only a few times. The V gene is TRBV25-1, the J gene TRBJ2-1; TRBD2 is a possible D gene (5 bases). Germline V gives CDR1 MGHDK, CDR2 SYGVNS. The germline V and J ends were trimmed by 8 bases and 5 bases, with 19 bases remaining between them. This CDR3 contains 15 residues. The CDR3 sequence is CASERVGPLNNEQFF. The CDR3, as DNA: TGTGCCAGCGAGAGGGTAGGGCCCCTAAACAATGAGCAGTTCTTC.

J is TRBJ2-1 and V is TRBV20-1; 9 bases are shared with TRBD2. Germline V gene lookup returns CDR1 DFQATT and CDR2 SNEGSKA (reference sequence). The J segment lost 3 bases and the V segment lost 6 bases, leaving 6 bases of the junction unmatched. The CDR3 is 14 residues long. For the CDR3, the DNA is TGCAGTGCAACCCTAGCGGGGCTCTACAATGAGCAGTTCTTC. It specifies CSATLAGLYNEQFF.

CDR3 region: CASIVTGTHGTEAFF. CDR3 DNA: TGTGCCAGCATCGTCACAGGGACCCATGGCACTGAAGCTTTCTTT. The rearrangement links TRBV28 to TRBJ1-1, with D maybe TRBD1 (6 bases). V was shortened by 7 bases and J by 4 bases, with 19 bases between the two germline ends. This CDR3 is built from 15 residues. Germline CDR1 reads MDHEN; CDR2 reads SYDVKM.

The chain carries TRBV6-5 and TRBJ2-2; D may be TRBD1 or TRBD2 (5 bases each). The CDR3 consists of 15 residues. Germline values: CDR1 MNHEY, CDR2 SVGAGI. Trimming left V 6 bases short and J 1 base short, with 12 bases between. In DNA, the CDR3 is TGTGCCAGCAGAACAGGACTGGGGAACACCGGGGAGCTGTTTTTT. Its translation is CASRTGLGNTGELFF.

Regarding this clonotype: Being one base from a much bigger clone, this may be a read error. This rearrangement joins TRBV7-2 to TRBJ2-7, with TRBD2 identical over 8 bases. With 5 bases clipped from V and 1 base from J, the junction kept 7 bases outside the gene matches. The CDR3 is made up of 15 amino acids. CDR1 and CDR2 from the germline V gene are SGHTA and FQGNSA. CDR3 coding DNA: TGTGCCAGCAGCGTGACTAGCGAGAGTTCCTACGAGCAGTACTTC. It encodes CASSVTSESSYEQYF.